This section outlines one TCR beta chain sequence together with its context. Diagnosis rested on symptoms, serum thyroxine and TRAb, thyroid ultrasound, and orbital computed tomography. What was amplified from RNA transcripts were TCR beta CDR3 regions. In the first-round RT-PCR of the TCR CDR3, the HTBI primer set was used. TCRdb called the multiplex PCR reads again in MiXCR, with one record for every CDR3 protein. The data hold roughly 260,000 distinct CDR3 sequences, with more than 12% observed a single time. The CDR3 is made up of 13 amino acids. The V and J ends lost 7 bases and 4 bases respectively, with 11 bases between them. Germline V gives CDR1 MDHEN, CDR2 SYDVKM. The data derive from a study of T cells in Graves' hyperthyroidism and ophthalmopathy.

The sequencing sample was made of blood. The rearrangement joins TRBV28 to TRBJ2-1; tentative D call: TRBD1 (6 bases). The source is a woman aged 35 to 49 with Graves' hyperthyroidism that later progressed to Graves' ophthalmopathy. The CDR3 DNA reads TGTGCCAGCACTAAAAGGGGGTACAATGAGCAGTTCTTC. Translated, it gives CASTKRGYNEQFF.